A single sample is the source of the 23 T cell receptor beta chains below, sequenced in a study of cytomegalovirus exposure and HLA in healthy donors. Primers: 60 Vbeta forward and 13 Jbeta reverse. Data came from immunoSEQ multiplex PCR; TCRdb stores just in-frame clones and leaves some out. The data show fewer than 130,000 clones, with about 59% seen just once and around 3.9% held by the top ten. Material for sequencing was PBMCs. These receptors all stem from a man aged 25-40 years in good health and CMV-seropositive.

The CDR3 coding sequence is TGTGCCAGCAACCGATTAGAGGCGAACACCGGGGAGCTGTTTTTT. Translated: CASNRLEANTGELFF. The rearrangement uses TRBV13 and TRBJ2-2; no reliable D call. The CDR3 is made up of 15 amino acids. The V gene's germline CDR1 is PRHDT and CDR2 FYEKMQ (reference sequence). With 7 bases removed from V and 0 bases from J, the gap between germline ends came to 12 bases. Full variable domain (missing parts from reference TRBV13 and TRBJ2-2): AAGVIQSPRHLIKEKRETATLKCYPIPRHDTVYWYQQGPGQDPQFLISFYEKMQSDKGSIPDRFSAQQFSDYHSELNMSSLELGDSALYFCASNRLEANTGELFFGEGSRLTVL.

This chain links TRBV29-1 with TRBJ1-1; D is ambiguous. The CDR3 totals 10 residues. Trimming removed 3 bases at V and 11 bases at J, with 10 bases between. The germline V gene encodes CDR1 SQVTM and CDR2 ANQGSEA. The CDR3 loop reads CSVDLPVAFF. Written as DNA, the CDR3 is TGCAGCGTTGACTTGCCGGTGGCTTTCTTT. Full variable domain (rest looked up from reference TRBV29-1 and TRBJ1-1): SAVISQKPSRDICQRGTSLTIQCQVDSQVTMMFWYRQQPGQSLTLIATANQGSEATYESGFVIDKFPISRPNLTFSTLTVSNMSPEDSSIYLCSVDLPVAFFGQGTRLTVV.

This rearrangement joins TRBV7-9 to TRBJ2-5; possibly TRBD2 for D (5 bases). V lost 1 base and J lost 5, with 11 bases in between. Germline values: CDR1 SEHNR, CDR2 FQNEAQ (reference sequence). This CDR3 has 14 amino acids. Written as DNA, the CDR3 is TGTGCCAGCAGCTTAGTACTAGGTGGGGAGACCCAGTACTTC. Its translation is CASSLVLGGETQYF.

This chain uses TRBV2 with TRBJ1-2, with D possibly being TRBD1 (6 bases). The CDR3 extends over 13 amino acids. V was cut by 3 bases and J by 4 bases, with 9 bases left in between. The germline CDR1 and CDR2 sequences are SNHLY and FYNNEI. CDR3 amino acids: CASSDRGLYGYTF. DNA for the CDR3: TGTGCCAGCAGTGACAGGGGTCTCTATGGCTACACCTTC. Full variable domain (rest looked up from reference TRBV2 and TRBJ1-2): EPEVTQTPSHQVTQMGQEVILRCVPISNHLYFYWYRQILGQKVEFLVSFYNNEISEKSEIFDDQFSVERPDGSNFTLKIRSTKLEDSAMYFCASSDRGLYGYTFGSGTRLTVV.

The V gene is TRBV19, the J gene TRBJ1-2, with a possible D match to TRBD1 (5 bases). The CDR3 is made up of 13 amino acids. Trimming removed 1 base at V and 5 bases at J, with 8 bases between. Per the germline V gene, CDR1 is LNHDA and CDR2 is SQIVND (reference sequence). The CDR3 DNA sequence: TGTGCCAGTAGTATAGCCCAGGGTTATGGCTACACCTTC. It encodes CASSIAQGYGYTF.

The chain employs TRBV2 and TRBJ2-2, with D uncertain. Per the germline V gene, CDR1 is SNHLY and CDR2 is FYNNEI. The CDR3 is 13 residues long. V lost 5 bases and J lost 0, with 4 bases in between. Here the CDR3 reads CASSSTNTGELFF. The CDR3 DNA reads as TGTGCCAGCAGTAGCACGAACACCGGGGAGCTGTTTTTT. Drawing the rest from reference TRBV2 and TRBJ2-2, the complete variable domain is EPEVTQTPSHQVTQMGQEVILRCVPISNHLYFYWYRQILGQKVEFLVSFYNNEISEKSEIFDDQFSVERPDGSNFTLKIRSTKLEDSAMYFCASSSTNTGELFFGEGSRLTVL.

CDR3 residues: CASSVVGTSGSYNEQFF. The CDR3 DNA reads as TGTGCCAGCAGCGTAGTAGGGACTAGCGGGAGTTACAATGAGCAGTTCTTC. The chain joins TRBV9 to TRBJ2-1; the match to TRBD2 covers 14 bases. The CDR3 is made up of 17 amino acids. V shed 0 bases and J 4 bases; nucleotides not matched to a gene: 3. The germline CDR1 and CDR2 sequences are SGDLS and YYNGEE.

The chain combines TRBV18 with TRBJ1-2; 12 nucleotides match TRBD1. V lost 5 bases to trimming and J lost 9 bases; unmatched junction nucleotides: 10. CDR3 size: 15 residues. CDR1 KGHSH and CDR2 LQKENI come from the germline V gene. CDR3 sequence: CASSSGTGGELSYTF. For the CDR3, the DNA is TGTGCCAGCTCATCGGGGACAGGGGGCGAATTGAGCTACACCTTC.

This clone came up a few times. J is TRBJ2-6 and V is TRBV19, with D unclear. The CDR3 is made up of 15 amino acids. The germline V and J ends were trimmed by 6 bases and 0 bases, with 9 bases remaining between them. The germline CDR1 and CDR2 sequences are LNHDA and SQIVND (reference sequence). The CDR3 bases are TGTGCCAGTAGGTTTATTAGCTCTGGGGCCAACGTCCTGACTTTC. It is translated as CASRFISSGANVLTF.

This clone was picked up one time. The CDR3 bases are TGTGCTAGTGGTTTGGGGGACAGGGTCCACGAGCAGTACTTC. As protein: CASGLGDRVHEQYF. The chain carries TRBV12-5 and TRBJ2-7, with 9 nucleotides matching TRBD1. There are 14 residues in the CDR3. Germline V gene data show CDR1 as LGHNT and CDR2 as FRNRAP. V was pared by 1 base and J by 5 bases, with 3 bases of the junction left unmatched. The full variable domain, its missing parts supplied by reference TRBV12-5 and TRBJ2-7, is DARVTQTPRHKVTEMGQEVTMRCQPILGHNTVFWYRQTMMQGLELLAYFRNRAPLDDSGMPKDRFSAEMPDATLATLKIQPSEPRDSAVYFCASGLGDRVHEQYFGPGTRLTVT.

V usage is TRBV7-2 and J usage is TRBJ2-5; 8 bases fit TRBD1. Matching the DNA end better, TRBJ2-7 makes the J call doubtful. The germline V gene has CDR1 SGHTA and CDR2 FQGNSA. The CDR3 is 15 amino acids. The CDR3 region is CASSLFGQGASEQYF. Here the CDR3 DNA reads TGTGCCAGCAGCTTATTCGGCCAGGGGGCTAGCGAGCAGTACTTC.

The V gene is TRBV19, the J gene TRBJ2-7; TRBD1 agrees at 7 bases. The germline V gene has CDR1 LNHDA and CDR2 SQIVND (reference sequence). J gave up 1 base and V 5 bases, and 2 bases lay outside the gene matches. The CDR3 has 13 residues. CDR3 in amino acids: CASSGTASYEQYF. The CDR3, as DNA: TGTGCCAGTAGTGGGACAGCGTCCTACGAGCAGTACTTC.

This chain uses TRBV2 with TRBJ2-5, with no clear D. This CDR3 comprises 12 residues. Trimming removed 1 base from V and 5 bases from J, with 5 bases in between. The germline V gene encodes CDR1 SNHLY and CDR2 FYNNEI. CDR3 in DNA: TGTGCCAGCAGTGAAGGTGGCGAGACCCAGTACTTC. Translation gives CASSEGGETQYF. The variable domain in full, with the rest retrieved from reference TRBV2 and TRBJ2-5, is EPEVTQTPSHQVTQMGQEVILRCVPISNHLYFYWYRQILGQKVEFLVSFYNNEISEKSEIFDDQFSVERPDGSNFTLKIRSTKLEDSAMYFCASSEGGETQYFGPGTRLLVL.

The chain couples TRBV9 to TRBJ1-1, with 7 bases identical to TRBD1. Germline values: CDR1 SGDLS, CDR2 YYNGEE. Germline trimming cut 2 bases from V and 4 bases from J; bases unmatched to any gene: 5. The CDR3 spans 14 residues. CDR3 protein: CASSVTGVRTEAFF. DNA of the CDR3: TGTGCCAGCAGCGTTACAGGGGTGCGCACTGAAGCTTTCTTT.

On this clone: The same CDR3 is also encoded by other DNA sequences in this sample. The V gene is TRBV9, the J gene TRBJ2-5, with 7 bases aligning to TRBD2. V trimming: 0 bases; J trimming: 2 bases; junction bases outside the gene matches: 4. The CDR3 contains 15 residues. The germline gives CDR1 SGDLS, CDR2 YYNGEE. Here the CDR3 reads CASSVGGGPQETQYF. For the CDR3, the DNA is TGTGCCAGCAGCGTAGGCGGGGGTCCTCAAGAGACCCAGTACTTC.

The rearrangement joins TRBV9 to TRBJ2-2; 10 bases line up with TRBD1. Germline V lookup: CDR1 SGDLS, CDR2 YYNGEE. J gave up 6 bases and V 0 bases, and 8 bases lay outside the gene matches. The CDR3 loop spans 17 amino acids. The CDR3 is CASSVDPWTGGAGELFF. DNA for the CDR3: TGTGCCAGCAGCGTAGATCCCTGGACAGGGGGGGCCGGGGAGCTGTTTTTT.

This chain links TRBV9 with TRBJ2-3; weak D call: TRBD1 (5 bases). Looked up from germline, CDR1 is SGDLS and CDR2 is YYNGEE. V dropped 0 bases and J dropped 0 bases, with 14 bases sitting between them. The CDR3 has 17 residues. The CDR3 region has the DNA TGTGCCAGCAGCGTAGAAGGGGCGGCAGGGAGCACAGATACGCAGTATTTT. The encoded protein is CASSVEGAAGSTDTQYF.

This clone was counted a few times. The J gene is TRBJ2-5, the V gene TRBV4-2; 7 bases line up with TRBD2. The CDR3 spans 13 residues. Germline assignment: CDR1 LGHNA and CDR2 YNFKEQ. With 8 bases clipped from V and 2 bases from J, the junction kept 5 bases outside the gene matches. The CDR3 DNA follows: TGTGCCAGCCCCCCCGGGGGGCAAGAGACCCAGTACTTC. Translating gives CASPPGGQETQYF.

CDR3 DNA sequence: TGTGCCAGCAGCTTTAGCGGGGGGGCATGGGAGCAGTACTTC. Amino acids: CASSFSGGAWEQYF. The rearrangement links TRBV7-2 to TRBJ2-7; 11 bases agree with TRBD2. CDR3 length: 14 amino acids. V dropped 3 bases and J dropped 7; count of bases not matched to a gene: 5. Germline values: CDR1 SGHTA, CDR2 FQGNSA.

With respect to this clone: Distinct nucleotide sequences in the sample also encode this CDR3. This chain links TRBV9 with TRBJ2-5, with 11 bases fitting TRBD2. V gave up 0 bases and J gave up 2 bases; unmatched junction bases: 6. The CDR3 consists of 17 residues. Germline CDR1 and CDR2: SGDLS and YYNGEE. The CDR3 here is CASSVGGLAGGQETQYF. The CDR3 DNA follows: TGTGCCAGCAGCGTAGGGGGCCTAGCGGGGGGTCAAGAGACCCAGTACTTC.

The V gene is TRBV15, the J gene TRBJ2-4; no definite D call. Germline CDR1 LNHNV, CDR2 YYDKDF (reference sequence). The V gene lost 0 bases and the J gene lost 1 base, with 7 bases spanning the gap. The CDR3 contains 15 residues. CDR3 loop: CATSRDPEAKNIQYF. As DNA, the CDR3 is TGTGCCACCAGCAGAGACCCTGAGGCCAAAAACATTCAGTACTTC.

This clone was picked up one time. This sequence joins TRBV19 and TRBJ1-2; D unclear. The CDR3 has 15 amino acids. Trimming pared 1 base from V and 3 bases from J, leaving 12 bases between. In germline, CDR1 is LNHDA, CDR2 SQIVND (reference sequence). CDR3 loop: CASSIGHFGDYGYTF. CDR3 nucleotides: TGTGCCAGTAGTATAGGACACTTCGGGGACTATGGCTACACCTTC.

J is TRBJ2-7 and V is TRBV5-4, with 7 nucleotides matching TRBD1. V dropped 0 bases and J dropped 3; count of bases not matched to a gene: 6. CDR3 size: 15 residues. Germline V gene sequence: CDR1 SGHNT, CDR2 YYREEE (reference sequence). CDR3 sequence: CASSLVAGGIYEQYF. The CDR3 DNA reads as TGTGCCAGCAGCTTGGTGGCAGGGGGTATCTACGAGCAGTACTTC.